Here is one T cell receptor beta chain with its context. The antigen is undetermined. These data are taken from a study of Ad26.COV2.S vaccination and SARS-CoV-2 variants. Looking at the study overall: Ad26.COV2.S shots went into the muscle once or twice, 56 days apart.

Profiling relied on immunoSEQ multiplex PCR, and the TCRdb table lists in-frame clones only, not all of them. In the table there are around 450,000 clones, roughly nine tenths of which are singletons. Treatment noted: 15 to 20 received Ad26.COV2.S at low or high dose, single or two shots; a few received placebo; per-sample allocation not given. At day 63 after the first vaccine or placebo injection, samples were drawn. Broader study findings: Breadth of non-spike TCRs did not differ between vaccinees and placebo recipients. Breadth, reportedly substantial, characterized the spike-specific CD8+ and CD4+ T cell responses after vaccination.

The germline V gene has CDR1 LNHDA and CDR2 SQIVND (reference sequence). V dropped 4 bases and J dropped 9 bases, with 18 bases sitting between them. CDR3 size: 14 residues. This TCR was sampled from a person between 18 and 60 years old who received the Ad26.COV2.S COVID-19 vaccine or a placebo. This sequence joins TRBV19 and TRBJ1-2, with D possibly matching TRBD1 (5 bases). The sample here was peripheral blood, taken in a trial of Ad26.COV2.S vaccine versus placebo. CDR3 region: CASSTLSGVRSYTF. The CDR3, as DNA: TGTGCCAGTAGTACCCTCTCGGGGGTTCGGAGCTACACCTTC.